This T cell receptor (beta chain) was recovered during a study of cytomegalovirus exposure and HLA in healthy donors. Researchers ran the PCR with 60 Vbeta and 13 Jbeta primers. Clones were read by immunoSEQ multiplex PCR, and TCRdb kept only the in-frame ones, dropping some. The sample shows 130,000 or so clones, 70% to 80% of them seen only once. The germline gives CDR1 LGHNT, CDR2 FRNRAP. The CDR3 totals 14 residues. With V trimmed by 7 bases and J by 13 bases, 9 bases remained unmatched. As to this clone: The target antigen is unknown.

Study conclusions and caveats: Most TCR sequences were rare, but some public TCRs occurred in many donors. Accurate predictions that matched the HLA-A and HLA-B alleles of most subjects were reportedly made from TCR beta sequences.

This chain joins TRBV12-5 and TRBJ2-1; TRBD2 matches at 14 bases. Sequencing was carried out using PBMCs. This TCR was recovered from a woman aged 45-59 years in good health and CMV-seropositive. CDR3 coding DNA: TGTGCTAGTGCTACATCCGGGACTAGCGGGGGACAGTTCTTC. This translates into CASATSGTSGGQFF.